This TCR beta chain was recorded in a study of T cell responses to AZD1222 COVID-19 vaccine (dated by TCRdb to about 2021). Study-level background: Because spike-specific TCR depth and breadth did not differ between the two schedules, AZD1222 recipients who got a second dose at roughly 4 weeks were pooled with those who got a second dose at roughly 12 weeks. A total of approximately 240 trial participants underwent TCR sequencing, of whom 200 to 220 received two doses of AZD1222 and about 25 received two doses of the MenACWY control vaccine. Trial participants were enrolled into age subgroups of 18-55, 56-69 and 70-plus years, which contained roughly 140, 27 and 60 TCR-sequenced participants, respectively.

Turning to this clone: Its antigen remains undetermined. No quality values exist for individual bases; no much larger clone is one base distant.

The CDR3 regions of human TCRbeta chains were analyzed by immunosequencing. The original methods were these. TCRs in the repertoires were compared against a reference library of SARS-CoV-2-specific TCRs that had been generated with the MIRA antigen-specificity platform. Breadth was defined as the fraction of unique TCRs that were SARS-CoV-2-associated. Depth was defined as the fraction of total T cells that were SARS-CoV-2-associated. Using the MIRA data, every spike-specific TCR was mapped to the spike region that the TCR reacted to and assigned to either a CD4 or a CD8 class. Log10-transformed breadth and depth values were compared by one-way ANOVA with Sidak's multiple comparisons tests. TCRdb provides this immuneACCESS table in a form limited to in-frame rearrangements. Some clones are lacking; in checked studies, under half of them reflect an unresolved V gene, and why the rest are absent is not known. For V, J and clone size, that table is used; D and trimming come from the DNA. The table for this sample lists about 150,000 clones; 85% to 95% of them were counted only once. More than 1.1% of the sample is in the top ten clones.

Per the publication, the time point label means: baseline before first vaccination. The vaccinee samples were drawn from two UK trials, COV001 and COV002, one of which was a single-blind randomized controlled phase 2/3 trial testing AZD1222 (ChAdOx1 nCoV-19) in healthy adults. For TCRbeta chain sequencing, PBMC samples were collected from trial participants at day 0 and at day 28 after the second dose. Findings and caveats that apply to the study as a whole: Because no samples from the day 14 peak response were available, repertoires could be characterized only after the peak T cell response. Conclusions about previously exposed vaccinees are limited, since just five to seven AZD1222 recipients were seropositive for SARS-CoV-2 at baseline. The whole spike protein was spanned by vaccine-associated CD4 TCRs, and dominant responses were seen in regions 160-218 and 743-854. The 56-69-year group was small, and its depth increase did not reach significance, likely because of low power. After two AZD1222 doses, spike-specific TCR breadth and depth were significantly higher than at day 0 and than in MenACWY recipients. Participants were mostly white British, with more females than males. The authors suggested clonal diversity may have been underestimated. Reportedly, almost half of the unique spike-specific TCRs recognized epitopes lying outside the regions that are mutated in the B.1.351 and B.1.1.7 variants.

Material: peripheral blood, obtained on day 0 of AZD1222 vaccination. The clonotype was recovered from an adult in good health.

Here is the DNA: TGTGCCAGCAGAGTCCCTCCCACAGATACGCAGTATTTT. It encodes CASRVPPTDTQYF. This chain is built from TRBV2 and TRBJ2-3, with no D gene named confidently. Including cysteine and phenylalanine, the CDR3 has 13 amino acids. Left in the record is the CDR3 DNA by itself, 39 bases read in frame from the first base. For CDR1 and CDR2, the germline V gene lists SNHLY and FYNNEI. V is reduced by 6 bases and J by 2 bases, leaving a spacing of 9 bases between them.